These 23 T cell receptor beta chains were sequenced from one sample in a study of control samples from healthy donors and cancer patients (dated by TCRdb to the early 2020s). Library construction relied on the immunoSEQ multiplex PCR assay. The source is immuneACCESS, and TCRdb retained only in-frame sequences with V and J called. Part of the clones is not carried over; for the studies checked, unresolved V genes explain less than half of this, and the remainder is unexplained. Counted in this sample were 150,000 or so clones; around 94% of them appeared once. The ten largest clones take up over 12% of the sample. The sequenced sample consisted of PBMCs. These TCRs come from a man in his sixties with colorectal cancer.

The chain uses TRBV7-2 and TRBJ1-1; 12 bases map to TRBD1. CDR1 and CDR2 from the germline V gene are SGHTA and FQGNSA. The CDR3 is made up of 13 amino acids. The trim removed 4 bases at V and 12 bases at J, leaving 6 bases unmatched. Here the CDR3 reads CASSSGQGASTFF. CDR3 in DNA: TGTGCCAGCAGCTCGGGACAGGGGGCTTCGACTTTCTTT.

This chain uses TRBV29-1 with TRBJ2-3; 13 nucleotides align to TRBD2. Per germline, CDR1 SQVTM and CDR2 ANQGSEA. CDR3 length equals 15 residues. Trimming took 2 bases from V and 6 from J; bases not matched to a gene: 5. CDR3: CSVEILAGGADTQYF. The CDR3 DNA follows: TGCAGCGTTGAAATACTAGCGGGGGGGGCTGATACGCAGTATTTT.

V and J are TRBV5-1 and TRBJ1-1; 10 nucleotides agree with TRBD1. The CDR3 contains 15 residues. V lost 4 bases and J lost 0; bases outside the gene matches: 3. The germline V gene encodes CDR1 SGHRS and CDR2 YFSETQ. CDR3 in amino acids: CASSTGQGMNTEAFF. CDR3 nucleotide sequence: TGCGCCAGCAGCACGGGACAGGGGATGAACACTGAAGCTTTCTTT.

The V and J genes are TRBV30 and TRBJ1-5, with 8 positions matching TRBD1. The germline gives CDR1 GTSNPN, CDR2 SVGIG (reference sequence). The CDR3 sequence is 15 residues long. The V gene end was trimmed by 3 bases and the J gene end by 2 bases; junction bases not matched to a gene: 6. Here the CDR3 reads CAWSAQDRGNQPQHF. The DNA for the CDR3 is TGTGCCTGGAGCGCCCAGGACAGGGGCAATCAGCCCCAGCATTTT.

CDR3 region: CATSLGGQGANEQFF. The CDR3 nucleotides are TGTGCCACCAGTCTAGGGGGACAGGGGGCGAATGAGCAGTTCTTC. The gene calls are TRBV24-1 and TRBJ2-1, with 12 bases aligning to TRBD1. In germline, CDR1 is KGHDR, CDR2 SFDVKD. V lost 6 bases to trimming and J lost 7 bases; unmatched junction nucleotides: 6. The CDR3 is 15 residues long.

V and J are TRBV7-9 and TRBJ1-4; 7 nucleotides match TRBD1. Losses at the gene ends were 5 bases for V and 8 bases for J; bases not matched to a gene: 5. This CDR3 has 13 residues. Germline V gene data show CDR1 as SEHNR and CDR2 as FQNEAQ (reference sequence). The CDR3 DNA reads TGTGCCAGCAGCCCGGGCAGGGGGGAAAAACTGTTTTTT. Its protein product is CASSPGRGEKLFF.

This clone has only one observation. V is TRBV19 and J is TRBJ2-7; possible D gene TRBD1, 5 bases. The CDR3 has 16 residues. The V end lost 3 bases, the J end lost 1 base, and 16 bases lay between the germline ends. Germline CDR1 is LNHDA and CDR2 is SQIVND (reference sequence). CDR3 sequence reads: CASSISMTALSYEQYF. The CDR3 DNA is TGTGCCAGTAGTATTTCTATGACAGCACTTTCCTACGAGCAGTACTTC.

This sequence joins TRBV9 and TRBJ2-5, with 7 positions matching TRBD2. CDR3 length equals 11 residues. Losses at the gene ends were 10 bases for V and 4 bases for J; bases not matched to a gene: 4. The germline V gene encodes CDR1 SGDLS and CDR2 YYNGEE. CDR3 sequence reads: CAPCGGETQYF. The CDR3 DNA follows: TGTGCCCCTTGCGGGGGAGAGACCCAGTACTTC.

The chain recombines TRBV27 with TRBJ2-2; D is uncertain. The germline gives CDR1 MNHEY, CDR2 SMNVEV (reference sequence). The CDR3 extends over 14 amino acids. Trimming pared 3 bases from V and 0 bases from J, leaving 5 bases between. As DNA, the CDR3 is TGTGCCAGCAGTTTTCCCTCGAACACCGGGGAGCTGTTTTTT. Encoded protein: CASSFPSNTGELFF.

The gene calls are TRBV9 and TRBJ1-4; possible D gene TRBD1, 5 bases. The ends were cut back, 4 bases at V and 7 bases at J, with 17 bases in the middle. Germline CDR1 reads SGDLS; CDR2 reads YYNGEE. CDR3 length: 15 amino acids. This CDR3 reads CASSPGWGSGEKLFF. The DNA of the CDR3 is TGTGCCAGCAGCCCTGGGTGGGGGAGCGGTGAAAAACTGTTTTTT.

The CDR3 is CASSSDRVETQYF. The CDR3 DNA is TGTGCCAGCAGCTCCGACAGGGTAGAGACCCAGTACTTC. The chain carries TRBV7-2 and TRBJ2-5, with 7 bases that match TRBD1. The J segment lost 4 bases and the V segment lost 4 bases, leaving 3 bases of the junction unmatched. The CDR3 length is 13 residues. Looked up from germline, CDR1 is SGHTA and CDR2 is FQGNSA.

Here the CDR3 reads CASSSPSDPVNYGYTF. CDR3 DNA sequence: TGTGCCAGCAGCTCCCCATCCGACCCCGTTAACTATGGCTACACCTTC. The chain carries TRBV11-2 and TRBJ1-2; D is unclear. This CDR3 comprises 16 residues. CDR1 and CDR2 (germline): SGHAT, FQNNGV. The V gene lost 4 bases and the J gene lost 1 base, with 16 bases spanning the gap.

The chain joins TRBV9 to TRBJ2-1, with 13 positions matching TRBD2. This CDR3 region has 15 residues. Germline V gene lookup returns CDR1 SGDLS and CDR2 YYNGEE. The J segment lost 10 bases and the V segment lost 2 bases, leaving 6 bases of the junction unmatched. The CDR3 spells CASSVGTSGDGEQFF. DNA of the CDR3: TGTGCCAGCAGCGTCGGGACTAGCGGGGATGGCGAGCAGTTCTTC.

V gene TRBV7-9 combines with J gene TRBJ2-3; possible D gene TRBD2, 5 bases. CDR3 size: 14 residues. Germline values: CDR1 SEHNR, CDR2 FQNEAQ (reference sequence). Trimming stripped 7 bases from V and 0 bases from J, with 11 bases between. In DNA form, the CDR3 reads TGTGCCAGCAAGGTGCTAGCTAGCACAGATACGCAGTATTTT. Its translation: CASKVLASTDTQYF. The entire variable domain, with the rest obtained from reference TRBV7-9 and TRBJ2-3, is as follows: DTGVSQNPRHKITKRGQNVTFRCDPISEHNRLYWYRQTLGQGPEFLTYFQNEAQLEKSRLLSDRFSAERPKGSFSTLEIQRTEQGDSAMYLCASKVLASTDTQYFGPGTRLTVL.

The J gene is TRBJ2-4, the V gene TRBV28; maybe TRBD2 (6 bases). V lost 1 base, J lost 6 bases, and 7 bases lay in between. The germline gives CDR1 MDHEN, CDR2 SYDVKM. The length of the CDR3 is 13 residues. The CDR3 loop reads CASSLLGGNIQYF. The CDR3 coding sequence is TGTGCCAGCAGTTTATTGGGAGGAAACATTCAGTACTTC.

The chain joins TRBV3-1 (or the pseudogene TRBV3-2) to TRBJ1-2; 7 nucleotides match TRBD1. The CDR3 length is 14 residues. Germline CDR1 reads LGHDT; CDR2 reads YNNKEL (reference sequence). The trim removed 3 bases at V and 2 bases at J, leaving 3 bases unmatched. CDR3 loop: CASSQETGNYGYTF. CDR3 DNA sequence: TGTGCCAGCAGCCAGGAGACAGGGAACTATGGCTACACCTTC.

This sequence joins TRBV7-9 and TRBJ2-7; 8 bases align to TRBD2. The V segment lost 1 base and the J segment 6 bases; nucleotides outside the gene matches: 8. The CDR3 contains 15 residues. Germline loops: CDR1 SEHNR, CDR2 FQNEAQ (reference sequence). The CDR3 region has the DNA TGTGCCAGCAGCTTAGGGGCAGCGGGGGAGGTCGAGCAGTACTTC. It specifies CASSLGAAGEVEQYF.

V gene TRBV7-2 combines with J gene TRBJ1-2, with TRBD1 as a possible D gene (6 bases). Germline CDR1 is SGHTA and CDR2 is FQGNSA. The CDR3 is 14 residues long. V lost 5 bases and J 5 bases, leaving 15 bases between the germline ends. The CDR3 DNA reads as TGTGCCAGCAGCAAGGACGAGGGGGGGTATGGCTACACCTTC. Protein sequence: CASSKDEGGYGYTF.

In this sample, this clone turned up once. The J gene is TRBJ1-1, the V gene TRBV23-1; no definite D call. TRBV23-1 is designated an ORF whose function remains uncertain. Trimming removed 0 bases from V and 1 base from J, with 6 bases in between. CDR3 length: 14 amino acids. The CDR3 coding sequence is TGCGCCAGCAGTCAATCAGAGGAGAACACTGAAGCTTTCTTT. Amino acids: CASSQSEENTEAFF.

V and J are TRBV18 and TRBJ2-4, with D maybe TRBD1 (6 bases). Per the germline V gene, CDR1 is KGHSH and CDR2 is LQKENI. The CDR3 extends over 14 amino acids. V was shortened by 3 bases and J by 5 bases, with 11 bases between the two germline ends. The CDR3 protein is CASSPTGLENIQYF. The CDR3 DNA reads TGTGCCAGCTCACCTACAGGGTTGGAAAACATTCAGTACTTC.

This chain links TRBV11-2 with TRBJ1-6, with D unclear. The CDR3 has 15 residues. CDR1 is SGHAT and CDR2 is FQNNGV in the germline V gene. Trimming stripped 0 bases from V and 9 bases from J, with 12 bases between. CDR3 bases: TGTGCCAGCAGCTTAGATCTAGTTTTAGGTTCACCCCTCCACTTT. The encoded protein is CASSLDLVLGSPLHF.

The chain links TRBV11-3 to TRBJ2-4; 7 positions match TRBD2. Germline V CDR1 and CDR2: SGHNT, YENEEA. The CDR3 is made up of 18 amino acids. The J segment lost 1 base and the V segment lost 0 bases, leaving 9 bases of the junction unmatched. Written as DNA, the CDR3 is TGTGCCAGCAGCTTAGATCTTTGGGGAGGGACGGCCAAAAACATTCAGTACTTC. This translates into CASSLDLWGGTAKNIQYF.

This chain connects TRBV7-9 to TRBJ1-6, with TRBD1 matching over 7 bases. V shed 4 bases and J 4 bases; nucleotides not matched to a gene: 7. The CDR3 totals 16 residues. Germline V gene sequence: CDR1 SEHNR, CDR2 FQNEAQ (reference sequence). The CDR3 protein is CASSSEADRYNSPLHF. The CDR3 region has the DNA TGTGCCAGCAGCTCCGAGGCGGACAGGTATAATTCACCCCTCCACTTT.